This T cell receptor (beta chain) was retrieved from a study of T cells in Graves' hyperthyroidism and ophthalmopathy. This clonotype has ten or more counts. Amplification targeted TCR beta CDR3 regions from RNA transcripts. TCR CDR3 regions were first amplified by RT-PCR with HTBI primers. Each CDR3 protein gets one entry after TCRdb re-called the multiplex PCR reads with MiXCR. The repertoire consists of about 210,000 distinct CDR3 sequences, with 15% to 20% occurring once and the leading ten covering roughly 53%. The study excluded patients with uncontrolled infection, other autoimmune disease, pregnancy or lactation. PBMCs came from more than 9.5 ml fresh peripheral blood. The sequence derives from a man in his fifties or sixties with Graves' hyperthyroidism. The sequenced material came from blood.

The CDR3 nucleotides are TGTGCCACCAGTGATTTGCTTTTCGGCGGACAAGAGACCCAGTACTTC. This gives the protein CATSDLLFGGQETQYF. This sequence joins TRBV24-1 and TRBJ2-5; D is unclear. CDR1 is KGHDR, CDR2 SFDVKD, per germline. Trimming cost V 0 bases and J 2 bases, with 12 bases left between them. The CDR3 covers 16 residues.